The 9 T cell receptor beta chains given below trace back to one sample, sequenced in a study of control samples from healthy donors and cancer patients. Measured with immunoSEQ multiplex PCR; TCRdb has only the in-frame clones, and not every one. This table has roughly 45,000 clones, 65% to 90% appearing once. The sequenced sample was PBMCs. These receptors all come from a woman aged 45-59 years with lung cancer.

This clone has only one observation. The chain recombines TRBV23-1 with TRBJ2-5, with D possibly matching TRBD2 (6 bases). TRBV23-1 is treated as an ORF (open reading frame) with a function not yet certain. The CDR3 contains 14 residues. Between the trimmed V and J ends, which lost 2 bases and 4 bases, there was a span of 11 bases. The CDR3 coding sequence is TGCGCCAGCAGTCAAGGACGGGGGTCAGAGACCCAGTACTTC. Its protein product is CASSQGRGSETQYF.

This chain joins TRBV7-2 and TRBJ1-1; no definite D call. Germline V lookup: CDR1 SGHTA, CDR2 FQGNSA. The CDR3 extends over 13 amino acids. V was trimmed by 1 base and J by 5 bases, leaving 8 bases between them. Here the CDR3 reads CASSLVTGTEAFF. CDR3 nucleotides: TGTGCCAGCAGCTTAGTAACGGGGACTGAAGCTTTCTTT. Full variable domain (rest looked up from reference TRBV7-2 and TRBJ1-1): GAGVSQSPSNKVTEKGKDVELRCDPISGHTALYWYRQSLGQGLEFLIYFQGNSAPDKSGLPSDRFSAERTGGSVSTLTIQRTQQEDSAVYLCASSLVTGTEAFFGQGTRLTVV.

There are a few counts of this clone. The J gene is TRBJ1-4, the V gene TRBV11-3; 8 bases map to TRBD1. The CDR3 is 15 residues long. The V gene end was trimmed by 5 bases and the J gene end by 6 bases; junction bases not matched to a gene: 8. Germline V CDR1 and CDR2: SGHNT, YENEEA. CDR3 region: CASSHDRGFHEKLFF. As DNA, the CDR3 is TGTGCCAGCAGCCACGACAGGGGCTTTCATGAAAAACTGTTTTTT.

The genes are TRBV30 and TRBJ2-2; 11 positions match TRBD2. J was trimmed by 6 bases and V by 3 bases; bases with no gene match: 12. This CDR3 contains 17 residues. Germline CDR1 and CDR2: GTSNPN and SVGIG (reference sequence). The CDR3 sequence is CAWSISLAGGGSGELFF. The CDR3 region has the DNA TGTGCCTGGAGCATAAGCCTAGCGGGGGGCGGGTCCGGGGAGCTGTTTTTT.

The rearrangement joins TRBV5-6 to TRBJ2-3; the match to TRBD1 covers 11 bases. The J segment lost 6 bases and the V segment lost 1 base, leaving 4 bases of the junction unmatched. The CDR3 runs to 15 residues. The germline V gene has CDR1 SGHDT and CDR2 YYEEEE. The CDR3 region has the DNA TGTGCCAGCAGCTTGCAGGACAGGGGGCTGGATACGCAGTATTTT. This translates into CASSLQDRGLDTQYF.

The V gene is TRBV7-2, the J gene TRBJ1-1; possible D gene TRBD1, 5 bases. The CDR3 is 14 residues long. With 3 bases removed from V and 4 bases from J, the gap between germline ends came to 12 bases. In germline, CDR1 is SGHTA, CDR2 FQGNSA. In DNA form, the CDR3 reads TGTGCCAGCAGCTTGGACCGGAGGGGCACTGAAGCTTTCTTT. Protein product: CASSLDRRGTEAFF.

This chain uses TRBV19 with TRBJ1-1; D call uncertain. The CDR3 extends over 11 amino acids. V shed 5 bases and J shed 0 bases, with 1 base lying between them. Germline values: CDR1 LNHDA, CDR2 SQIVND (reference sequence). The DNA of the CDR3 is TGTGCCAGTAGTTTGAACACTGAAGCTTTCTTT. Amino acid sequence: CASSLNTEAFF.

The chain combines TRBV6-5 with TRBJ1-2; TRBD1 is a possible D gene (6 bases). There are 15 residues in the CDR3. CDR1 and CDR2 from the germline V gene are MNHEY and SVGAGI. Trimming took 0 bases from V and 3 from J, leaving 11 bases between them. The CDR3 DNA reads TGTGCCAGCAGTTACTCAGGGGAGGGGGACTATGGCTACACCTTC. It codes for CASSYSGEGDYGYTF.

V gene TRBV7-9 combines with J gene TRBJ2-5; 7 bases line up with TRBD1. V was clipped by 4 bases and J by 1 base; unmatched bases: 12. CDR1 and CDR2 (germline): SEHNR, FQNEAQ (reference sequence). There are 17 residues in the CDR3. CDR3 region: CASSSPPSGGTQETQYF. In nucleotides, the CDR3 is TGTGCCAGCAGCTCGCCTCCTTCAGGGGGAACCCAAGAGACCCAGTACTTC.